These 17 T cell receptor beta chains originate from one sample sequenced in a study of cytomegalovirus exposure and HLA in healthy donors. Primers for the PCR totalled 60 Vbeta and 13 Jbeta. Produced via immunoSEQ multiplex PCR; TCRdb's table is partial and in-frame only. The table includes 130,000 or so clones, around 86% detected once. Sequencing was done on a sample of PBMCs. All receptors come from a woman between 45 and 65 years old in good health and CMV-seropositive.

Turning to this clone: The identical CDR3 is also encoded by other nucleotide sequences in the sample. V gene TRBV28 combines with J gene TRBJ2-7, with TRBD1 matching 10 bases. Germline-derived CDR1 and CDR2 are MDHEN and SYDVKM. The CDR3 loop spans 15 amino acids. The V gene end was trimmed by 6 bases and the J gene end by 1 base; junction bases not matched to a gene: 6. The CDR3 loop is CASRVGTGVSYEQYF. CDR3 sequence (DNA): TGTGCCAGCAGAGTGGGGACAGGGGTATCCTACGAGCAGTACTTC.

The chain is built from TRBV5-4 and TRBJ2-1; D is unclear. Germline CDR1 and CDR2: SGHNT and YYREEE (reference sequence). The V gene lost 3 bases and the J gene lost 7 bases, with 14 bases spanning the gap. CDR3 length equals 14 residues. CDR3 DNA sequence: TGTGCCAGCAGCTCTGCTGGGCATAGGAATGAGCAGTTCTTC. Encoded protein: CASSSAGHRNEQFF.

This chain joins TRBV4-3 and TRBJ1-1; D possibly corresponds to TRBD1 (5 bases). Germline CDR1 is LGHNA and CDR2 is YSLEER. The CDR3 is 15 residues long. Deletions cut 1 base from V and 3 bases from J, with 12 bases between. The CDR3 nucleotides read TGCGCCAGCAGCCAAGTCCCGGCCAGGGACACTGAAGCTTTCTTT. Translation gives CASSQVPARDTEAFF.

This clone was counted only a few times. The genes are TRBV4-2 and TRBJ1-5, with D unresolved. V was cut by 1 base and J by 5 bases, with 6 bases left in between. This CDR3 region has 13 residues. Germline V lookup: CDR1 LGHNA, CDR2 YNFKEQ. This CDR3 is CASSQGEYQPQHF. The CDR3 DNA is TGTGCCAGCAGCCAAGGAGAGTATCAGCCCCAGCATTTT.

This chain uses TRBV30 with TRBJ1-3; the match to TRBD1 covers 10 bases. Germline CDR1 is GTSNPN and CDR2 is SVGIG (reference sequence). J was trimmed by 2 bases and V by 8 bases; bases with no gene match: 6. The CDR3 length is 14 residues. CDR3 sequence: CARGGQGTGNTIYF. For the CDR3, the DNA is TGTGCCCGAGGGGGACAGGGGACTGGAAACACCATATATTTT.

The genes are TRBV7-9 and TRBJ2-7, with 9 bases that match TRBD2. V was clipped by 1 base and J by 2 bases; unmatched bases: 3. The germline CDR1 and CDR2 sequences are SEHNR and FQNEAQ (reference sequence). The CDR3 covers 15 residues. The CDR3, as DNA: TGTGCCAGCAGCTTAGTGATAGCGGGAGCCTACGAGCAGTACTTC. Translated, it gives CASSLVIAGAYEQYF.

This clone occurred a few times. The chain links TRBV30 to TRBJ1-2; possible D gene TRBD1, 5 bases. From germline, CDR1 is GTSNPN and CDR2 SVGIG (reference sequence). CDR3 length: 12 amino acids. Trimming took 0 bases from V and 4 from J, leaving 6 bases between them. The DNA of the CDR3 is TGTGCCTGGAGTGTGGGGCTCTATGGCTACACCTTC. Residues: CAWSVGLYGYTF.

This rearrangement joins TRBV6-5 to TRBJ2-5; D possibly corresponds to TRBD2 (5 bases). CDR3 length: 14 residues. The V end was cut by 0 bases, the J end by 4 bases, with 9 bases between. Germline V lookup: CDR1 MNHEY, CDR2 SVGAGI. Here the CDR3 reads CASSYSEGGETQYF. The CDR3 DNA reads TGTGCCAGCAGTTACTCTGAGGGCGGAGAGACCCAGTACTTC.

Only one count was recorded for this clone. The chain uses TRBV12-5 and TRBJ1-1, with D hard to call. CDR1 and CDR2 (germline): LGHNT, FRNRAP. The V gene lost 3 bases and the J gene lost 0 bases, with 5 bases spanning the gap. The CDR3 spans 13 residues. Here the CDR3 reads CASGFTVNTEAFF. The CDR3 DNA is TGTGCTAGTGGTTTCACAGTGAACACTGAAGCTTTCTTT. Complete variable domain (other parts from reference TRBV12-5 and TRBJ1-1): DARVTQTPRHKVTEMGQEVTMRCQPILGHNTVFWYRQTMMQGLELLAYFRNRAPLDDSGMPKDRFSAEMPDATLATLKIQPSEPRDSAVYFCASGFTVNTEAFFGQGTRLTVV.

The chain is built from TRBV15 and TRBJ1-1; D possibly corresponds to TRBD1 (6 bases). Trimming removed 0 bases at V and 12 bases at J, with 17 bases between. CDR3 size: 14 residues. The germline V gene encodes CDR1 LNHNV and CDR2 YYDKDF (reference sequence). The CDR3 loop is CATSRDLGTGSTFF. For the CDR3, the DNA is TGTGCCACCAGCAGAGATTTGGGAACAGGGTCGACTTTCTTT.

The J gene is TRBJ2-5, the V gene TRBV11-2, with 10 nucleotides matching TRBD2. CDR3 length: 16 residues. Germline CDR1 is SGHAT and CDR2 is FQNNGV. The ends lost 5 bases at V and 2 bases at J; junction bases unmatched: 8. The CDR3 region is CASSRQRGGRQETQYF. The DNA for the CDR3 is TGTGCCAGCAGCCGCCAGCGGGGGGGCCGGCAAGAGACCCAGTACTTC.

The CDR3 coding sequence is TGTGCCAGCCTAGGGGCGCGTAACAAAAACATTCAGTACTTC. This codes for CASLGARNKNIQYF. This chain joins TRBV2 and TRBJ2-4; D is perhaps TRBD1 (5 bases). V gave up 8 bases and J gave up 3 bases, with 14 bases separating them. Germline V gene data show CDR1 as SNHLY and CDR2 as FYNNEI. The length of the CDR3 is 14 residues.

This clone has a handful of counts. The chain carries TRBV5-6 and TRBJ2-1, with D unclear. Trimming stripped 3 bases from V and 0 bases from J, with 13 bases between. The CDR3 loop spans 16 amino acids. The germline V gene has CDR1 SGHDT and CDR2 YYEEEE. CDR3 protein: CASSSGLLSSYNEQFF. CDR3 sequence (DNA): TGTGCCAGCAGCTCCGGTTTACTGAGCTCCTACAATGAGCAGTTCTTC. Together with reference TRBV5-6 and TRBJ2-1, the CDR3 gives the full variable domain: DAGVTQSPTHLIKTRGQQVTLRCSPKSGHDTVSWYQQALGQGPQFIFQYYEEEERQRGNFPDRFSGHQFPNYSSELNVNALLLGDSALYLCASSSGLLSSYNEQFFGPGTRLTVL.

This clone was seen a few times. The V gene is TRBV29-1, the J gene TRBJ1-1; 8 bases line up with TRBD1. The CDR3 spans 15 residues. CDR1 and CDR2 (germline): SQVTM, ANQGSEA. The V segment lost 4 bases and the J segment 2 bases; nucleotides outside the gene matches: 9. The CDR3 DNA reads TGCAGCGTTGTCGGAGGGGACAGGAGAAACACTGAAGCTTTCTTT. This gives the protein CSVVGGDRRNTEAFF.

This clone was recorded only once. The gene calls are TRBV6-5 and TRBJ2-7; 9 bases align to TRBD2. The ends lost 2 bases at V and 4 bases at J; junction bases unmatched: 6. CDR1 and CDR2 (germline): MNHEY, SVGAGI. The CDR3 extends over 15 amino acids. The CDR3 DNA reads TGTGCCAGCAGTTACGGAGTAGCGGGAGCGTACGAGCAGTACTTC. As protein: CASSYGVAGAYEQYF.

The V gene is TRBV6-5, the J gene TRBJ1-1, with D possibly being TRBD1 (6 bases). V lost 6 bases to trimming and J lost 1 base, with 12 bases between them. In germline, CDR1 is MNHEY, CDR2 SVGAGI. The CDR3 contains 14 residues. The CDR3 sequence: CASSIRDKNTEAFF. The CDR3 DNA follows: TGTGCCAGCAGCATCCGGGACAAGAACACTGAAGCTTTCTTT.

V and J are TRBV4-1 and TRBJ2-2, with a tentative D call TRBD2 (5 bases). There are 18 residues in the CDR3. V lost 1 base, J lost 0 bases, and 15 bases lay in between. CDR1 and CDR2 from the germline V gene are MGHRA and YSYEKL. The DNA for the CDR3 is TGCGCCAGCAGCCAAGTCCCGGTGACTACCGCGAACACCGGGGAGCTGTTTTTT. Its protein product is CASSQVPVTTANTGELFF.